This T cell receptor beta chain is drawn from a study of blood T cell repertoires in COVID-19. About the research overall: Specimens from acute and convalescent COVID-19 originated in the United States, Italy and Spain. Sources were T cells, B-cell-depleted T cells, or PBMCs; the material itself was cDNA or gDNA.

In the authors' methods: Estimation of nucleated cell counts relied on the amplification of reference gene primers. Data came from immunoSEQ multiplex PCR; TCRdb stores just in-frame clones and leaves some out. D and trimming were read from the DNA, whereas the V and J calls and clone size are those reported in that table. The sample yields 200,000 to 250,000 clones, 82% seen once. V was trimmed by 5 bases and J by 3 bases, leaving 14 bases between them. CDR1 and CDR2 (germline): SQVTM, ANQGSEA. This CDR3 is 13 amino acids long. The sample taken for sequencing was peripheral blood. The chain recombines TRBV29-1 with TRBJ2-7; tentatively, D is TRBD2 (5 bases). This receptor was taken from a woman aged 40 to 50 with acute or convalescent COVID-19. The CDR3 nucleotides are TGCAGCGTTCTCCCGACTGACTACTACGAGCAGTACTTC. It yields the protein CSVLPTDYYEQYF.